This TCR beta chain was found in a study of somatic mutations in cytotoxic T cells in rheumatoid arthritis. The table came from immunoSEQ multiplex PCR; TCRdb's copy has only in-frame clones and leaves some out. The sample carries roughly 20,000 clones, roughly nine tenths recorded once. Material for sequencing was CD8+ T cells sorted from blood. This TCR derives from a man aged 40-49 years in good health.

The CDR3 loop is CASSLPEEETQYF. In nucleotides, the CDR3 is TGTGCCAGCAGCTTACCCGAAGAAGAGACCCAGTACTTC. The rearrangement joins TRBV7-8 to TRBJ2-5, with no clear D. Germline CDR1 reads SGHVS; CDR2 reads FQNEAQ. V lost 2 bases and J 3 bases, leaving 7 bases between the germline ends. CDR3 length: 13 amino acids.